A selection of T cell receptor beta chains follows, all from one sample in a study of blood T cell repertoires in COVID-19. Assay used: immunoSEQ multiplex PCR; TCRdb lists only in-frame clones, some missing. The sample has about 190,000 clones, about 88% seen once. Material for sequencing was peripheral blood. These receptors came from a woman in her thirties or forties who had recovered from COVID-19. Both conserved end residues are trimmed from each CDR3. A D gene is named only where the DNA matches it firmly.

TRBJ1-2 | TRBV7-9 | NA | ASSLAGSRRDGYT
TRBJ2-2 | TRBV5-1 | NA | ASSLVPGTGELF
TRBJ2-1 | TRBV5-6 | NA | ASSDLAYEQF
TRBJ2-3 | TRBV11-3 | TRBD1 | ASSRTGVRTDTQY
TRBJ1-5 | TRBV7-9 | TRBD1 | ASRTGGSGPQH
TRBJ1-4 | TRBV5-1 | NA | ASSLSGFKNEKLF
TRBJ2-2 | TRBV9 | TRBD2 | ASSVGEGLTGELF
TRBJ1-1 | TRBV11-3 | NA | ASSLSRGTEAF
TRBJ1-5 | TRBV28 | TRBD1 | ASSPGDRRYQPQH
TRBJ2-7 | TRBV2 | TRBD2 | ASSDGTSDLYEQY
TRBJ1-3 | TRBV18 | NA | ASSPGRVLGGNTIY
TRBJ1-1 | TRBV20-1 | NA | SASAPFTTEAF
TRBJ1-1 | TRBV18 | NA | ASSPAGTLNTEAF
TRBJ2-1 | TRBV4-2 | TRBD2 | ASSQDQAASGDEQF
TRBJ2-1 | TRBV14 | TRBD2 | ASSHTSGAFYNEQF
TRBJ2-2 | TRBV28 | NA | ASSVRGQFTGELF
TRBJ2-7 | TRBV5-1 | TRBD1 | ASSFDRGAFEQY
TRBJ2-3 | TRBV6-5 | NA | ASSYGGSTDTQY
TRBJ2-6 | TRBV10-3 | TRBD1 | AISDPGQGTGANVLT
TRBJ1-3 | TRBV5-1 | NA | ASSYPREGGNTIY
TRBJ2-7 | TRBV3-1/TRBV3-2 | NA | ASSPGQLLSSYEQY
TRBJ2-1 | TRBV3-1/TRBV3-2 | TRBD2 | ASSHGLVNEQF
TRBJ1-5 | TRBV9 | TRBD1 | ASSKGRTGDQPQH